The 5 T cell receptor beta chains below all came from one sample that was sequenced in a study of control samples from healthy donors and cancer patients (dated by TCRdb to the early 2020s). Receptor amplification or capture employed the immunoSEQ multiplex PCR assay. Drawn from immuneACCESS, this table holds only the in-frame rearrangements with V and J called that TCRdb kept. Clones are partly lost; checked studies trace under half to an unresolved V gene and leave the rest unexplained. In all, the sample holds approximately 120,000 clones, and roughly 92% of those were seen once. The ten largest clonotypes hold around 0.6% of the sample. The specimen sequenced was PBMCs. All receptors come from a man older than 75 with head and neck cancer.

The chain employs TRBV7-9 and TRBJ2-7; no clear D gene. Germline V gene lookup returns CDR1 SEHNR and CDR2 FQNEAQ (reference sequence). This CDR3 has 12 amino acids. Trimming left V 1 base short and J 4 bases short, with 5 bases between. CDR3 nucleotide sequence: TGTGCCAGCAGCTTAGTCGTGTACGAGCAGTACTTC. Translating it yields CASSLVVYEQYF.

The V gene is TRBV29-1, the J gene TRBJ2-7, with TRBD1 identical over 11 bases. Germline-derived CDR1 and CDR2 are SQVTM and ANQGSEA. The CDR3 is 16 amino acids. The junction had 10 bases not matched to a gene; V was cut back by 3 bases and J by 3 bases. CDR3 in amino acids: CSVDSIRDRGNYEQYF. DNA of the CDR3: TGCAGCGTTGATAGTATCCGGGACAGGGGGAACTACGAGCAGTACTTC.

This clone is a singleton in its sample. CDR3 sequence: CASASAGGNEQFF. The CDR3 DNA is TGTGCCTCGGCTAGCGCCGGGGGCAATGAGCAGTTCTTC. This rearrangement joins TRBV30 to TRBJ2-1, with D tentatively TRBD2 (6 bases). There are 13 residues in the CDR3. The V gene lost 7 bases and the J gene lost 6 bases, with 16 bases spanning the gap. In germline, CDR1 is GTSNPN, CDR2 SVGIG (reference sequence). The full variable domain, its missing parts supplied by reference TRBV30 and TRBJ2-1, is SQTIHQWPATLVQPVGSPLSLECTVEGTSNPNLYWYRQAAGRGLQLLFYSVGIGQISSEVPQNLSASRPQDRQFILSSKKLLLSDSGFYLCASASAGGNEQFFGPGTRLTVL.

This clone was counted between two and nine times. V and J are TRBV9 and TRBJ2-1; 7 bases are a match to TRBD2. CDR1 and CDR2 from the germline V gene are SGDLS and YYNGEE. V was clipped by 2 bases and J by 9 bases; unmatched bases: 5. This CDR3 has 13 residues. The CDR3 region has the DNA TGTGCCAGCAGCGTCACTAGCGAGGGTGAGCAGTTCTTC. Translated: CASSVTSEGEQFF.

A word on this clone: The identical CDR3 is also encoded by other nucleotide sequences in the sample. This chain links TRBV19 with TRBJ2-5, with D possibly being TRBD2 (6 bases). CDR3 length: 14 amino acids. Germline assignment: CDR1 LNHDA and CDR2 SQIVND (reference sequence). V was shortened by 3 bases and J by 1 base, with 9 bases between the two germline ends. The CDR3 DNA sequence: TGTGCCAGTAGTATTGGCGGGGCCCAAGAGACCCAGTACTTC. Translated: CASSIGGAQETQYF.